These T cell receptor beta chains were read from a single sample in a study of beta chain features in type 1 diabetes. The protocol was immunoSEQ multiplex PCR, while the TCRdb copy is restricted to in-frame clones and leaves out a portion. The sample lists about 650,000 clones, 9.5% to 15% seen once, with more than 0.1% in the top ten. The specimen was naive CD4+ T cells from blood. These receptors were taken from a young man with type 1 diabetes. CDR3s include the opening cysteine and the closing phenylalanine or tryptophan. The D gene is left open where the match is weak. Clone size is stated in some rows and not others, as once, few, many or a class when expanded.

j_gene,d_gene,v_gene,abundance,CDR3aa,CDR3nt
TRBJ2-7,TRBD1,TRBV5-1,-,CASSLRDSPREQYF,TGCGCCAGCAGCTTGCGGGACAGTCCTCGGGAGCAGTACTTC
TRBJ1-2,-,TRBV9,-,CASTATTNYGYTF,TGTGCCAGCACGGCTACCACAAACTATGGCTACACCTTC
TRBJ1-1,-,TRBV7-2,few,CASSLLGTIMNTEAFF,TGTGCCAGCAGCTTATTGGGGACCATCATGAACACTGAAGCTTTCTTT
TRBJ2-2,-,TRBV6-1,-,CASSARTGAVTGELFF,TGTGCCAGCAGTGCAAGGACGGGGGCAGTCACCGGGGAGCTGTTTTTT
TRBJ1-4,-,TRBV5-4,-,CASSFEGVGEKLFF,TGTGCCAGCAGCTTCGAGGGAGTGGGGGAAAAACTGTTTTTT
TRBJ2-5,-,TRBV20-1,few,CSARLGATQYF,TGCAGTGCTAGGCTTGGTGCGACCCAGTACTTC
TRBJ2-7,-,TRBV7-2,-,CASSHRDGYYEQYF,TGTGCCAGCAGCCACCGGGACGGATACTACGAGCAGTACTTC
TRBJ1-4,-,TRBV5-4,few,CASSFGQNNEKLFF,TGTGCCAGCAGTTTCGGACAGAATAATGAAAAACTGTTTTTT
TRBJ2-7,-,TRBV7-2,-,CASSPDSTYEQYF,TGTGCCAGCAGCCCCGACAGTACCTACGAGCAGTACTTC
TRBJ2-7,-,TRBV5-1,-,CASSSQVYEQYF,TGCGCCAGCAGCTCACAGGTTTACGAGCAGTACTTC
TRBJ1-3,TRBD1,TRBV9,few,CASSQGEGTTTGNTIYF,TGTGCCAGCAGCCAGGGGGAAGGTACCACTACTGGAAACACCATATATTTT
TRBJ2-3,-,TRBV9,few,CASSPGEARDTQYF,TGTGCCAGCAGCCCGGGCGAAGCGAGAGATACGCAGTATTTT
TRBJ2-7,-,TRBV2,few,CASKGGQIYEQYF,TGTGCCAGCAAGGGTGGACAGATATACGAGCAGTACTTC
TRBJ1-2,-,TRBV28,-,CASSLGDTSYGYTF,TGTGCCAGCAGTTTAGGGGACACCTCCTATGGCTACACCTTC
TRBJ2-5,-,TRBV7-9,few,CASSPGVAQYF,TGTGCCAGCTCTCCGGGGGTGGCCCAGTACTTC
TRBJ1-1,TRBD1,TRBV6-5,few,CASTPQGSRRAFF,TGTGCCAGCACCCCACAGGGGTCCCGTCGGGCTTTCTTT
TRBJ2-1,TRBD1,TRBV14,-,CASSQVLGQGYNEQFF,TGTGCCAGCAGCCAAGTGCTGGGACAGGGCTACAATGAGCAGTTCTTC
TRBJ2-5,-,TRBV11-2,-,CASSPGTGLLIQETQYF,TGTGCCAGCAGCCCCGGAACGGGACTTTTAATCCAAGAGACCCAGTACTTC
TRBJ1-2,-,TRBV7-2,-,CASRMQVYYGYTF,TGTGCCAGCAGGATGCAGGTGTACTATGGCTACACCTTC
TRBJ2-2,TRBD2,TRBV10-3,-,CAISPSGAYGELFF,TGTGCCATCTCCCCTAGCGGGGCCTACGGGGAGCTGTTTTTT
TRBJ2-5,-,TRBV2,few,CASSELGTGETQYF,TGTGCCAGCAGTGAACTGGGGACCGGGGAGACCCAGTACTTC
TRBJ2-7,TRBD1,TRBV27,few,CASRLKRTGYEQYF,TGTGCCAGCAGGCTGAAACGGACAGGTTACGAGCAGTACTTC
TRBJ2-2,-,TRBV11-1,few,CASSLGVPTGELFF,TGTGCCAGCAGCTTAGGTGTCCCCACCGGGGAGCTGTTTTTT
TRBJ2-5,TRBD1,TRBV9,few,CASSVGRGRETQYF,TGTGCCAGCAGCGTAGGCAGGGGGCGGGAGACCCAGTACTTC
TRBJ1-1,-,TRBV6-5,few,CASIAGSFEAFF,TGTGCCAGCATCGCGGGATCTTTCGAAGCTTTCTTT
TRBJ2-7,TRBD1,TRBV10-3,-,CAIREGQGADYEQYF,TGTGCCATCAGAGAGGGACAGGGGGCAGACTACGAGCAGTACTTC
TRBJ1-5,-,TRBV5-6,few,CASSRTNQPQHF,TGTGCCAGCAGCCGGACAAATCAGCCCCAGCATTTT
TRBJ2-7,-,TRBV28,few,CASSLSAPEPYEQYF,TGTGCCAGCAGTTTATCGGCACCGGAGCCCTACGAGCAGTACTTC
TRBJ2-5,-,TRBV7-2,-,CASSARLKETQYF,TGTGCCAGCAGCGCCCGATTAAAAGAGACCCAGTACTTC
TRBJ1-2,-,TRBV6-5,-,CASKGTAYGYTF,TGTGCCAGCAAGGGAACGGCCTATGGCTACACCTTC
TRBJ1-2,-,TRBV9,-,CASSVEQGGGYTF,TGTGCCAGCAGCGTAGAACAGGGTGGAGGCTACACCTTC
TRBJ2-3,-,TRBV5-1,-,CASSFYRGTDTQYF,TGCGCCAGCAGCTTTTACCGGGGCACAGATACGCAGTATTTT
TRBJ2-3,-,TRBV4-3,-,CASSQAQGATDTQYF,TGCGCCAGCAGCCAAGCACAGGGTGCCACAGATACGCAGTATTTT
TRBJ2-5,TRBD2,TRBV28,few,CASNPPGTSGGAKTQYF,TGTGCCAGCAACCCCCCCGGGACTAGCGGGGGGGCGAAGACCCAGTACTTC
TRBJ2-7,-,TRBV4-3,few,CASSPFTSSGYEQYF,TGCGCCAGCAGCCCCTTCACTAGTTCCGGATACGAGCAGTACTTC
TRBJ2-7,TRBD1,TRBV7-9,few,CASSFQTGPYEQYF,TGTGCCAGCAGCTTCCAGACAGGGCCCTACGAGCAGTACTTC
TRBJ2-3,TRBD2,TRBV4-3,few,CASSQDTRLAGSADTQYF,TGCGCCAGCAGCCAAGATACCCGACTAGCGGGATCAGCAGATACGCAGTATTTT
TRBJ1-1,-,TRBV19,few,CASSLQGIGLTEAFF,TGTGCCAGTAGTCTACAGGGAATAGGGCTCACTGAAGCTTTCTTT
TRBJ1-3,-,TRBV19,-,CASMVSGKSGNTIYF,TGTGCCAGTATGGTGTCAGGGAAATCTGGAAACACCATATATTTT
TRBJ2-7,TRBD2,TRBV5-4,-,CASSQGLAPGEQYF,TGTGCCAGCAGCCAAGGACTAGCGCCCGGGGAGCAGTACTTC
TRBJ1-2,-,TRBV25-1,few,CASSDKPVYGYTF,TGTGCCAGCAGTGATAAACCCGTCTATGGCTACACCTTC
TRBJ1-5,TRBD1,TRBV7-2,few,CASSPRTGNQPQHF,TGTGCCAGCAGCCCCAGGACAGGGAATCAGCCCCAGCATTTT
TRBJ2-2,-,TRBV2,few,CASSEAGAANTGELFF,TGTGCCAGCAGTGAAGCTGGGGCAGCTAACACCGGGGAGCTGTTTTTT
TRBJ2-7,-,TRBV20-1,few,CSAKRQSEQYF,TGCAGTGCTAAACGGCAAAGCGAGCAGTACTTC
TRBJ1-5,-,TRBV5-1,-,CASSLDRENQPQHF,TGCGCCAGCAGCTTGGACAGGGAGAATCAGCCCCAGCATTTT
TRBJ2-6,-,TRBV7-9,-,CASSLWQTAGANVLTF,TGTGCCAGCAGCTTATGGCAGACGGCTGGGGCCAACGTCCTGACTTTC
TRBJ2-3,-,TRBV7-9,-,CASSLDTGRGPDTQYF,TGTGCCAGCAGCTTAGACACTGGCCGGGGTCCAGATACGCAGTATTTT
TRBJ2-3,-,TRBV5-1,-,CASSLDGGVTDTQYF,TGCGCCAGCAGCTTGGACGGCGGGGTAACAGATACGCAGTATTTT
TRBJ1-2,TRBD1,TRBV7-9,few,CASSLEWTGGYGYTF,TGTGCCAGCAGCTTAGAGTGGACAGGAGGCTATGGCTACACCTTC
TRBJ2-3,-,TRBV30,few,CAWSVSTDTQYF,TGTGCCTGGAGTGTTAGCACAGATACGCAGTATTTT
TRBJ2-6,-,TRBV7-6,-,CASSLTSGANVLTF,TGTGCCAGCAGCTTAACCTCTGGGGCCAACGTCCTGACTTTC
TRBJ1-5,TRBD1,TRBV19,-,CASSRQGRTRPQHF,TGTGCCAGTAGTCGACAGGGGCGGACTCGGCCCCAGCATTTT
TRBJ2-1,TRBD1,TRBV10-3,few,CAISEGTGNEQFF,TGTGCCATCAGTGAGGGGACAGGCAATGAGCAGTTCTTC
TRBJ2-1,-,TRBV5-1,few,CASSSEYGEQFF,TGCGCCAGCAGCTCTGAATACGGTGAGCAGTTCTTC